The entry below gives a single TCR beta chain sequence along with its context. What it binds is unknown. The record originates from a study of cytotoxic CD8 clonotypes in ibrutinib-treated CLL. Overall study: The average sample held roughly 250,000 productive templates and about 99,000 productive rearrangements. Study findings and constraints: Increased clonality at ibrutinib response gave way to a return toward baseline at progression.

Investigators sought sequencing depths of between 1 in 200,000 and 1 in 1 million T cells. TCRdb keeps only in-frame clones here, not all; method: immunoSEQ multiplex PCR. This sample has 100,000 to 150,000 clones; roughly 88% occur once, and the top ten carry around 2.1%. Losses at the gene ends were 0 bases for V and 4 bases for J; bases not matched to a gene: 7. CDR1 and CDR2 (germline): SGDLS, YYNGEE. CDR3 length equals 15 residues. The sequences come from PBMCs, collected after 24 months of ibrutinib treatment. This clonotype originated in a human donor with chronic lymphocytic leukemia. This rearrangement joins TRBV9 to TRBJ2-7; 7 nucleotides line up with TRBD2. The CDR3 region is CASSVGGGSAYEQYF. DNA of the CDR3: TGTGCCAGCAGCGTAGGCGGGGGTTCTGCTTACGAGCAGTACTTC.